The sequence of this T cell receptor beta chain was determined in a study of neoadjuvant anti-PD-1 for oral cavity cancer. Findings of the study overall: With a few patients per group, TCR findings need larger cohorts. Higher pretreatment Treg/Th17 ratios tracked higher pretreatment blood clonality.

As to time point: after neoadjuvant nivolumab, at surgical resection. A word on this clone: The target antigen is unknown. The same CDR3 can be traced to other DNA sequences in this sample.

The assay was immunoSEQ multiplex PCR, and TCRdb's table has in-frame clones only and misses some. The data show tens of thousands of clones, roughly 77% seen once. The source of this sequence is a person aged 35 to 85 with oral cavity squamous cell carcinoma. The sample consisted of PBMCs, taken after nivolumab (anti-PD-1) treatment.

In nucleotides, the CDR3 is TGTGCCAGCAGCCCGACAGGGGGTGATGGCTACACCTTC. This encodes CASSPTGGDGYTF. This chain uses TRBV5-4 with TRBJ1-2; 9 positions match TRBD1. With V trimmed by 4 bases and J by 6 bases, 4 bases remained unmatched. The CDR3 extends over 13 amino acids. From germline, CDR1 is SGHNT and CDR2 YYREEE (reference sequence). The complete variable domain, with remaining parts taken from reference TRBV5-4 and TRBJ1-2, reads ETGVTQSPTHLIKTRGQQVTLRCSSQSGHNTVSWYQQALGQGPQFIFQYYREEENGRGNFPPRFSGLQFPNYSSELNVNALELDDSALYLCASSPTGGDGYTFGSGTRLTVV.